This TCR beta chain was sequenced during a study of shared clonotypes between healthy human individuals (dated by TCRdb to the early 2020s). About the study as a whole: The cohort included three men and a couple of women between 18 and 49 years of age. For each donor, CD4 naive and CD4 memory were each given three plates, CD8 naive was given two plates, and CD8 memory was given one plate. The study deeply sequenced blood TCR repertoires of several healthy adults to estimate repertoire size and the extent of clonotype sharing between individuals. To increase sequencing depth and limit assay-specific biases, different laboratories used diverse techniques to prepare libraries and sequence TCR repertoires. Between about 0.85 and 9.5 billion PBMCs per donor were obtained by leukapheresis. The investigation overall reported the following: Larger estimated clonotype richness was generally found for naive subsets than for memory subsets. Rarefaction of sorted-subset datasets indicated incomplete sequencing despite the large sequencing depth. Across a few donors, about 5.2% of naive CD4, roughly 3.5% of naive CD8, about 2.3% of memory CD4, and over 0.35% of memory CD8 clonotypes were shared. Pairwise subsampling indicated that sequencing depth was expected to affect the degree of clonotype sharing among donors. Sampling was restricted to blood, and TCR repertoires in tissue are likely to differ from TCR repertoires in blood. Because the study included a small number of donors, the genetic and exposure-history diversity represented was limited. Clonotypes shared by all four sorted-subset donors showed higher generation probabilities than non-shared clonotypes.

Using the deep immunoSEQ assay, multiplex PCR amplified TCR CDR3 regions from genomic DNA. Extracted genomic DNA from each cell subset was distributed evenly across all wells of several immunoSEQ 96-well plates, and each plate was treated as a replicate. For sorted subsets, each replicate PCR was loaded with approximately 200 ng genomic DNA, equivalent to 25,000 to 35,000 T cell genomes. The purified libraries were quantified using a Qubit 3.0 fluorometer, sized with a Bioanalyzer 2100, and then quantified again using the KAPA Library Quantification kit. Every immunoSEQ 96-well plate was sequenced on a dedicated single-read 150-cycle Illumina NextSeq 550 flow cell. On the study's bioinformatics: The immunoSEQ output contained only junctional sequences without quality scores, so filtering could not match that applied to full-length reads. Sequences were annotated with PyIR, a Python wrapper for IgBLAST v1.9, and V/J genes and CDR3 were assigned using IMGT germline references. Any read was removed if the V/J assignment was weak (E-value above 1e-6), the CDR3 was missing, or the read contained stop codons, out-of-frame junctions, or ambiguous translated residues. V3J clonotypes were defined as sequences sharing the same inferred V gene, J gene, and CDR3 amino acid sequence. The percentage overlap between two repertoires was calculated by dividing the number of shared unique clonotypes by the size of the smaller repertoire. Repertoire richness was assessed with RTK rarefaction, the Chao1 estimator, and Recon v2.1 estimates of unobserved clonotypes. Generation probabilities were computed with OLGA for all TCRbeta clonotypes obtained by the gDNA method from a few donors. TCRdb retrieved this table from immuneACCESS and kept in-frame rearrangements only. Not all clones are present; in checked studies, unresolved V genes account for under half, and no reason is known for the remainder. D and trimming come from the DNA, and the V and J calls and clone size come from that table. The sample profile shows about 2.3 million clones; 90% to 95% of them were found once. The leading ten clones occupy 0.39% of the sample.

Via the germline V gene, CDR1 is SNHLY and CDR2 FYNNEI. Taken from cysteine to phenylalanine, the CDR3 has 15 residues. Only the CDR3 part of the read is kept: 45 bases, read in frame from the first base. At the junction V is shortened by 6 bases and J by 3 bases, with 14 bases in between. On this clone itself: No antigen is known for it. No qualities accompany the bases; no much larger clone lies one base away.

The donors were healthy, HIV-negative adults with no recently reported acute infections or vaccinations. Every donor was a Caucasian adult residing in Nashville, Tennessee, USA. CD4+ T cells were enriched by magnetic negative selection, after which naive cells were positively selected on CD45RA and the negative fraction was taken as the memory subset. After blood collection by leukapheresis, PBMCs were isolated using Ficoll-Histopaque density gradient centrifugation and then cryopreserved in the vapor phase of liquid nitrogen. Purity and quantity of every magnetically sorted T cell population were checked by analytical flow cytometry. Genomic DNA was isolated from each sorted fraction and quantified by UV absorbance on a Nanodrop 2000c.

The clonotype comes from a man aged 18 to 30 in good health. Some clones in this sample may be carry-over from other donors' samples. The chain is made from TRBV2 and TRBJ2-2; matching of 5 bases hints at TRBD1 as the D gene. The specimen sequenced was naive CD4+ T cells from PBMCs. Interpreted using the paper, the cell subset or site label stands for: CD45RA+ positively selected. The DNA sequence reads TGTGCCAGCAGGGTAGACAGATGGGACACCGGGGAGCTGTTTTTT. The encoded protein is CASRVDRWDTGELFF.